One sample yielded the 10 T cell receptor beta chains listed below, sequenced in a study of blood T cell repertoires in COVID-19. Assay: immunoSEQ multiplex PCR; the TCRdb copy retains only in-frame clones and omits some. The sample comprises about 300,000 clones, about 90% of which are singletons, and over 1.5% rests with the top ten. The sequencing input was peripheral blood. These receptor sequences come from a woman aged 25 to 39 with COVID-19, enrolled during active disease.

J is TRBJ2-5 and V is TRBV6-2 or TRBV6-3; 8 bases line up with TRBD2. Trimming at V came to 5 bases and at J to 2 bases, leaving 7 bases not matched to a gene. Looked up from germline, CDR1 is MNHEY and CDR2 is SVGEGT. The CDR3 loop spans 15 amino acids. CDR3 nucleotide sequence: TGTGCCAGCAGTCAGACTAGCGCTGGTCAAGAGACCCAGTACTTC. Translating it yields CASSQTSAGQETQYF.

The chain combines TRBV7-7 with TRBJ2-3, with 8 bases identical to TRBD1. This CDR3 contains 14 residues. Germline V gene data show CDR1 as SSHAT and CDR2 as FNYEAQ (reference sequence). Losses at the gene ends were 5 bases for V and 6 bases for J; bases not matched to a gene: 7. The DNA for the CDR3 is TGTGCCAGCAGCCCCAGGACAGGGAGCGATACGCAGTATTTT. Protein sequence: CASSPRTGSDTQYF.

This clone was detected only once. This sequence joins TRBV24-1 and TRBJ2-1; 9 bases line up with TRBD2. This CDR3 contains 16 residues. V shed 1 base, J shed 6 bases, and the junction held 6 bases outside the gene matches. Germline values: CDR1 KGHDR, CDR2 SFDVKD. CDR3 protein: CATSDLEAGGINEQFF. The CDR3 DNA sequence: TGTGCCACCAGTGATTTAGAAGCGGGGGGTATCAATGAGCAGTTCTTC.

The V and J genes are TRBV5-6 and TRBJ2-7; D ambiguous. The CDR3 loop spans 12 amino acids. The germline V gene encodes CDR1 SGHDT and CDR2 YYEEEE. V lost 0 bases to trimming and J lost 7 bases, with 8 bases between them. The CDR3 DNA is TGTGCCAGCAGCTTGGTACAGACAGAGCAGTACTTC. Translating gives CASSLVQTEQYF. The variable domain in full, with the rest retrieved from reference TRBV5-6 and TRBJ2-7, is DAGVTQSPTHLIKTRGQQVTLRCSPKSGHDTVSWYQQALGQGPQFIFQYYEEEERQRGNFPDRFSGHQFPNYSSELNVNALLLGDSALYLCASSLVQTEQYFGPGTRLTVT.

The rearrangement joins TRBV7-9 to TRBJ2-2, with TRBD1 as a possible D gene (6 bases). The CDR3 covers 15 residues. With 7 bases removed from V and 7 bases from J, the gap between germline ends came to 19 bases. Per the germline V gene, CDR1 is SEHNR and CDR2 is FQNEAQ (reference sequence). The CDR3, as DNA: TGTGCCAGCATTGGTGCCAGGGGTTATGACGGGGAGCTGTTTTTT. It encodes CASIGARGYDGELFF.

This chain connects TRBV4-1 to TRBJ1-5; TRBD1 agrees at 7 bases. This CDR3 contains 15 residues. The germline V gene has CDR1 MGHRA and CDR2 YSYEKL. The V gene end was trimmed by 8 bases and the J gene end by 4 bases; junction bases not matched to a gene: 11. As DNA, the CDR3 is TGCGCCAGCTCCCTACAGGGGTCGGGTAATCAGCCCCAGCATTTT. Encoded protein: CASSLQGSGNQPQHF.

The CDR3 spells CASSYSSGGPESSYNEQFF. CDR3 bases: TGTGCCAGCAGTTACTCGAGCGGGGGGCCGGAAAGCTCCTACAATGAGCAGTTCTTC. The chain combines TRBV6-2 or TRBV6-3 with TRBJ2-1; 9 nucleotides match TRBD2. With V trimmed by 0 bases and J by 0 bases, 9 bases remained unmatched. The CDR3 runs 19 residues. CDR1 is MNHEY, CDR2 SVGEGT, per germline.

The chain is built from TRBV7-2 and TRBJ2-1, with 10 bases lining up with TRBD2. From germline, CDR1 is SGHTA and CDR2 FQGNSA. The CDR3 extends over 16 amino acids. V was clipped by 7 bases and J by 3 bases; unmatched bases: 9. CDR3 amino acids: CASTSPERGGYNEQFF. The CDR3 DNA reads TGTGCCAGCACATCTCCTGAGCGGGGGGGCTACAATGAGCAGTTCTTC.

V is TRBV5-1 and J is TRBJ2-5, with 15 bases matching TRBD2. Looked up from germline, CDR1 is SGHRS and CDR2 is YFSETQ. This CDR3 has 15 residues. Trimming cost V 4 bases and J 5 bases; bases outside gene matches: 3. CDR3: CASSPGTSGGETQYF. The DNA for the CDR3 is TGCGCCAGCAGCCCGGGGACTAGCGGGGGGGAGACCCAGTACTTC.

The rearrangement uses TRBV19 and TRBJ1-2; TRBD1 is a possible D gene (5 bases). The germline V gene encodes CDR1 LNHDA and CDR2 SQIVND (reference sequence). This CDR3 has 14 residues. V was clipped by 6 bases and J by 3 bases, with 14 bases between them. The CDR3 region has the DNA TGTGCCAGTAGCCAACGACAGTTTCACTATGGCTACACCTTC. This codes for CASSQRQFHYGYTF.